Below, 9 T cell receptor beta chains from the same sample are listed, as sequenced in a study of tumor-infiltrating lymphocytes in localized non-small cell lung cancer. Measured with immunoSEQ multiplex PCR; TCRdb has only the in-frame clones, and not every one. The sample contains over 12,000 clones, roughly 82% of which appear only once. Specimen: lung tumor tissue. The receptors derive from a human donor with non-small cell lung cancer.

V usage is TRBV19 and J usage is TRBJ1-2; TRBD1 might be the D (5 bases). The CDR3 contains 12 residues. CDR1 LNHDA and CDR2 SQIVND come from the germline V gene (reference sequence). Trimming pared 8 bases from V and 4 bases from J, leaving 11 bases between. The CDR3 bases are TGTGCCAGTCGACAGATGACCTATGGCTACACCTTC. This gives the protein CASRQMTYGYTF.

The chain carries TRBV6-1 and TRBJ1-6; 7 bases agree with TRBD1. Per the germline V gene, CDR1 is MNHNS and CDR2 is SASEGT. Losses at the gene ends were 6 bases for V and 7 bases for J; bases not matched to a gene: 9. The CDR3 contains 15 residues. The CDR3 coding sequence is TGTGCCAGCAGGGGGCGGGACAGCTTGAATTCACCCCTCCACTTT. Protein: CASRGRDSLNSPLHF.

In DNA, the CDR3 is TGTGCCAGCAGCTTAGGGAGTCAGCCCCAGCATTTT. It translates to CASSLGSQPQHF. This chain links TRBV7-9 with TRBJ1-5; D gene unclear. The ends were cut back, 1 base at V and 6 bases at J, with 4 bases in the middle. The CDR3 spans 12 residues. Germline CDR1 SEHNR, CDR2 FQNEAQ (reference sequence).

The rearrangement links TRBV10-3 to TRBJ2-1, with D possibly TRBD2 on 5 matching bases. CDR3 size: 15 residues. V was shortened by 6 bases and J by 5 bases, with 17 bases between the two germline ends. Germline values: CDR1 ENHRY, CDR2 SYGVKD. CDR3: CAIRKDFFPHNEQFF. Written as DNA, the CDR3 is TGTGCCATCAGGAAGGACTTCTTTCCCCACAATGAGCAGTTCTTC.

The chain recombines TRBV5-1 with TRBJ1-2; D remains ambiguous. Between the trimmed V and J ends, which lost 3 bases and 5 bases, there was a span of 14 bases. The CDR3 is 14 amino acids. The germline CDR1 and CDR2 sequences are SGHRS and YFSETQ. This CDR3 is CASSSADGPYGYTF. As DNA, the CDR3 is TGCGCCAGCAGCTCGGCGGACGGACCTTATGGCTACACCTTC.

This sequence joins TRBV27 and TRBJ1-1; D perhaps matches TRBD1 (6 bases). CDR3 length equals 14 residues. Trimming left V 5 bases short and J 8 bases short, with 18 bases between. Germline V gene data show CDR1 as MNHEY and CDR2 as SMNVEV (reference sequence). The CDR3 DNA follows: TGTGCCAGCAGTGCCCTCGGACAGCCCCTAGAAGCTTTCTTT. This codes for CASSALGQPLEAFF.

The chain links TRBV27 to TRBJ2-7, with D possibly TRBD1 on 5 matching bases. The V end was cut by 2 bases, the J end by 3 bases, with 11 bases between. Germline lookup yields CDR1 MNHEY and CDR2 SMNVEV (reference sequence). The CDR3 extends over 14 amino acids. CDR3 nucleotides: TGTGCCAGCAGTTTACAGGGCGCAAACTACGAGCAGTACTTC. This translates into CASSLQGANYEQYF.

V gene TRBV29-1 combines with J gene TRBJ2-3, with a weak D call TRBD2 (6 bases). The germline CDR1 and CDR2 sequences are SQVTM and ANQGSEA. V was pared by 6 bases and J by 2 bases, with 15 bases between. This CDR3 contains 14 residues. CDR3 DNA sequence: TGCAGCGTGGTAAAAGCGGGTAACACAGATACGCAGTATTTT. Translation gives CSVVKAGNTDTQYF.

The rearrangement joins TRBV6-1 to TRBJ1-1, with 7 bases that match TRBD1. The length of the CDR3 is 14 residues. The V and J ends lost 9 bases and 5 bases, in that order; junction bases with no gene match: 12. CDR1 is MNHNS and CDR2 is SASEGT in the germline V gene. The CDR3: CASRTDPGGTEAFF. CDR3 DNA: TGTGCCAGTCGGACAGATCCAGGGGGTACTGAAGCTTTCTTT.